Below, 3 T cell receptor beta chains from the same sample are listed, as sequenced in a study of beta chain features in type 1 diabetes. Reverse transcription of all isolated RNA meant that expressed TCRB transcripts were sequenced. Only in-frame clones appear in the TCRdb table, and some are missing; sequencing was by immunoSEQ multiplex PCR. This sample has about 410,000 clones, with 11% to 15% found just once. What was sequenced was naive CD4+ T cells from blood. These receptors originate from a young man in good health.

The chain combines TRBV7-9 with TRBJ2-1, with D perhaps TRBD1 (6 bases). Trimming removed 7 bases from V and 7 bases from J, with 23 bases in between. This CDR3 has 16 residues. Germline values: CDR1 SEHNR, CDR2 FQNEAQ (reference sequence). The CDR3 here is CASTSTQGSGTNEQFF. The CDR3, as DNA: TGTGCCAGCACCTCTACCCAGGGGAGCGGCACGAATGAGCAGTTCTTC.

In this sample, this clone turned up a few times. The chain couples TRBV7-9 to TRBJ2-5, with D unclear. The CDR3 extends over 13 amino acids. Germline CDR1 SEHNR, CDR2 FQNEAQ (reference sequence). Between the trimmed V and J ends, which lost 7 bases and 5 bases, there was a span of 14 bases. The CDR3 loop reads CASTDNVVETQYF. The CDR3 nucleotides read TGTGCCAGCACCGACAACGTTGTGGAGACCCAGTACTTC.

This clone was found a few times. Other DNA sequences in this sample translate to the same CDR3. CDR3 loop: CSASKNTEAFF. The CDR3, as DNA: TGCAGTGCTAGCAAGAACACTGAAGCTTTCTTT. The chain recombines TRBV20-1 with TRBJ1-1; D gene ambiguous. The CDR3 length is 11 residues. Trimming took 3 bases from V and 1 from J, leaving 3 bases between them. Per germline, CDR1 DFQATT and CDR2 SNEGSKA (reference sequence).